Only one count was recorded for the clone carrying this TCR beta chain. Antigen: not known. The treatment denotes: oral pan-JAK inhibitor, 5-10 mg twice daily. Collection of lesional scalp punch biopsies and peripheral blood was performed in alopecia areata patients. This sample stems from a study of CD8+ T cells in alopecia areata. About the research overall: Treatment comprised oral tofacitinib, 5 to 10 mg twice daily, in treated patients. The study's findings and limits: Scalp and blood samples kept many expanded lesional clones throughout tofacitinib.

cDNA prepared by RNA extraction and subsequent reverse transcription served as the template for sequencing. The repertoire was sequenced with immunoSEQ multiplex PCR; TCRdb's copy has only in-frame clones and lacks some. The table shows 130,000 to 150,000 clones, with roughly four fifths occurring only once. The sample was CD8+ T cells sorted from blood, taken at week 4, from a patient treated with tofacitinib. This receptor was identified in a human donor with alopecia areata.

The CDR3 nucleotides read TGTGCCTGGCACGGGCCTTACGAGCAGTACTTC. As protein: CAWHGPYEQYF. The genes are TRBV30 and TRBJ2-7; D gene ambiguous. V was cut by 5 bases and J by 4 bases, with 9 bases left in between. The CDR3 is 11 amino acids. From germline, CDR1 is GTSNPN and CDR2 SVGIG (reference sequence).